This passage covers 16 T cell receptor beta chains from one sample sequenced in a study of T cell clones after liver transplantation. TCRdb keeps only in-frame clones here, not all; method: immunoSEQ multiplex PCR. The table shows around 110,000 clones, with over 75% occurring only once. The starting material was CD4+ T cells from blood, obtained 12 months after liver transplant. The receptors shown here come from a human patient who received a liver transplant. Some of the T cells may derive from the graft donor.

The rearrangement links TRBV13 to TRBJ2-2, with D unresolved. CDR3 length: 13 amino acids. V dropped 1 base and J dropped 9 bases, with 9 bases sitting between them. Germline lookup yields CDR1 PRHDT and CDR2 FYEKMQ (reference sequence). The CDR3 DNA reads TGTGCCAGCAGCTTAGAGGTCGACCGGGAGCTGTTTTTT. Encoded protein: CASSLEVDRELFF.

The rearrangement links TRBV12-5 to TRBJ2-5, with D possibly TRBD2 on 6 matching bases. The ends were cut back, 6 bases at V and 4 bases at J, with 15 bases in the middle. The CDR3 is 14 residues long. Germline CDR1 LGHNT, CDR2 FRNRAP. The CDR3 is CASGKTRGGETQYF. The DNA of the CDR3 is TGTGCTAGTGGCAAAACGCGGGGAGGAGAGACCCAGTACTTC.

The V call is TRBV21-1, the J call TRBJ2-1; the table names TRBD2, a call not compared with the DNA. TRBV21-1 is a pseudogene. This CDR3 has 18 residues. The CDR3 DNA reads TGTGCCAGCAGCAAAGCGGTGGGAGGGCCAAACCGCTACAATGAGCAGTTCTTC. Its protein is CASSKAVGGPNRYNEQFF.

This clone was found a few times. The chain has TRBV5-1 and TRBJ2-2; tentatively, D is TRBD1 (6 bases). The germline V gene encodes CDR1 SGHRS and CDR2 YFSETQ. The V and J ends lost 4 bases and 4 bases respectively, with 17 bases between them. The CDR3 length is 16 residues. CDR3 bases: TGCGCCAGCAGCCTCAGGGGCCTCCAGCTCACCGGGGAGCTGTTTTTT. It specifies CASSLRGLQLTGELFF.

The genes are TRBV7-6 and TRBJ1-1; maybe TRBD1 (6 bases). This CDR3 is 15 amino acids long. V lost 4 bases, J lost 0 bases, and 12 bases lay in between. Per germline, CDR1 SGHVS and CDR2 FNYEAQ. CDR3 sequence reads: CASSSFQGLNTEAFF. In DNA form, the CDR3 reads TGTGCCAGCAGCTCATTCCAGGGGTTGAACACTGAAGCTTTCTTT.

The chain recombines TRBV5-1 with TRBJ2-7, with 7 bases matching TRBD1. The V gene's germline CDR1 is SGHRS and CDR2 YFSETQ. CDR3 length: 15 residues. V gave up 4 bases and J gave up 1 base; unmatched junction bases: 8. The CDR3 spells CASSVTGLVSYEQYF. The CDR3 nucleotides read TGCGCCAGCAGCGTGACAGGGTTAGTTTCCTACGAGCAGTACTTC.

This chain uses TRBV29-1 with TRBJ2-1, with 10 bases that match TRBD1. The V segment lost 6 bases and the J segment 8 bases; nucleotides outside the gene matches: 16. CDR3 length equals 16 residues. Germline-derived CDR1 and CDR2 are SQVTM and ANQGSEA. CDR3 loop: CSVRRSGDRGRDEQFF. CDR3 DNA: TGCAGCGTACGGCGAAGTGGGGACAGGGGACGCGATGAGCAGTTCTTC.

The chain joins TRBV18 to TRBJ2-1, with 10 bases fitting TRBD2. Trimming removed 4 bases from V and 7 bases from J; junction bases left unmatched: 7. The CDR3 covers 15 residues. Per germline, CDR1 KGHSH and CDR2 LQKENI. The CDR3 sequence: CASSRGLAAENEQFF. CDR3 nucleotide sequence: TGTGCCAGCTCACGTGGACTAGCGGCCGAAAATGAGCAGTTCTTC.

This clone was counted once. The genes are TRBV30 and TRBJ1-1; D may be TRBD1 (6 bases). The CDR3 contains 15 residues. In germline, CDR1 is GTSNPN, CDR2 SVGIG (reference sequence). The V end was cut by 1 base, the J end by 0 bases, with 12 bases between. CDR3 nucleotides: TGTGCCTGGAGTGGGATAGGACAGATGAACACTGAAGCTTTCTTT. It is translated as CAWSGIGQMNTEAFF.

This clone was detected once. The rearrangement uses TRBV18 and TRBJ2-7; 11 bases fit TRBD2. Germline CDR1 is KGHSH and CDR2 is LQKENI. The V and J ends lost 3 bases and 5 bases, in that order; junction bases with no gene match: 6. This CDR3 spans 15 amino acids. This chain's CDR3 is CASSPMGTSGNEQYF. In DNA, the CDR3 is TGTGCCAGCTCACCGATGGGGACTAGCGGCAACGAGCAGTACTTC.

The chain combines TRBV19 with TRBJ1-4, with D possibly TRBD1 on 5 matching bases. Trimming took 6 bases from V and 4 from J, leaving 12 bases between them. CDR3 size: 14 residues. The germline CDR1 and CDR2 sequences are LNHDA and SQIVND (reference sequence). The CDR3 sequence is CASSLKGRNEKLFF. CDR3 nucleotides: TGTGCCAGTAGCCTGAAGGGACGTAATGAAAAACTGTTTTTT.

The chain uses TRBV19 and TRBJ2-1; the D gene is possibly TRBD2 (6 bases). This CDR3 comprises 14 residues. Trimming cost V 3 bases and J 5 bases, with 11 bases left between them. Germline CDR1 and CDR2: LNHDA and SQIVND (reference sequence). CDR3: CASSIGREHNEQFF. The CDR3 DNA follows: TGTGCCAGTAGTATTGGGCGGGAACACAATGAGCAGTTCTTC.

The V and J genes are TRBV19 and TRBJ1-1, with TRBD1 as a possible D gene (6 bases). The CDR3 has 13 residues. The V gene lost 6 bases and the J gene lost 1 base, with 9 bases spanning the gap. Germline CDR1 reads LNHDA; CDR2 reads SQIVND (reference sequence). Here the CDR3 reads CASSSQGNTEAFF. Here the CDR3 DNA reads TGTGCCAGTAGCTCACAGGGGAACACTGAAGCTTTCTTT.

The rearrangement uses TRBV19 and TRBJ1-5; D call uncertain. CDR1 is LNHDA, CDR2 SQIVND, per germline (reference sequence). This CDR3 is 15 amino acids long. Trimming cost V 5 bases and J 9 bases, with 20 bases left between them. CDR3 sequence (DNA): TGTGCCAGTAGTGCTCAGGCCGGAACTTCGGGGCCCCAGCATTTT. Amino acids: CASSAQAGTSGPQHF.

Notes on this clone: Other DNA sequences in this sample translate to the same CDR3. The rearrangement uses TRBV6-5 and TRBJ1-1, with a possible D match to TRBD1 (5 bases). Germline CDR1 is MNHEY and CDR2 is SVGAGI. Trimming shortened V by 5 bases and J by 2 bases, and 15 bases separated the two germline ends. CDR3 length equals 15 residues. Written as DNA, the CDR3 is TGTGCCAGCAGTGGTACCGGGACGGCAAACACTGAAGCTTTCTTT. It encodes CASSGTGTANTEAFF.

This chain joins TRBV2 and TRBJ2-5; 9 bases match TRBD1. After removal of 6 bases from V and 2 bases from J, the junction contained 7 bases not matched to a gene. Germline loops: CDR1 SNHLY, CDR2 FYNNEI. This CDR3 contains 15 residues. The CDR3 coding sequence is TGTGCCAGCAGCACAGGGGGCGCAGGGCAAGAGACCCAGTACTTC. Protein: CASSTGGAGQETQYF.